Following are 15 T cell receptor beta chains from one sample sequenced in a study of OX40 agonist ivuxolimab in advanced cancers. Method: immunoSEQ multiplex PCR; TCRdb's copy keeps in-frame clones and lacks some. This sample has some 80,000 clones, with approximately 86% found just once. The starting material was CD4+ or CD8+ T cells sorted from blood, obtained in a trial of the OX40 agonist ivuxolimab. Source of these receptors: an adult with an advanced solid tumor such as melanoma, head and neck, liver or kidney cancer.

The chain carries TRBV5-1 and TRBJ2-7, with D perhaps being TRBD1 or TRBD2 (6 bases each). Per the germline V gene, CDR1 is SGHRS and CDR2 is YFSETQ. V was pared by 2 bases and J by 6 bases, with 15 bases between. The CDR3 has 14 amino acids. CDR3 nucleotides: TGCGCCAGCAGCTTATATGGGGGGCAACGCGAGCAGTACTTC. Translation: CASSLYGGQREQYF. Full variable domain (outside the CDR3, taken from reference TRBV5-1 and TRBJ2-7): KAGVTQTPRYLIKTRGQQVTLSCSPISGHRSVSWYQQTPGQGLQFLFEYFSETQRNKGNFPGRFSGRQFSNSRSEMNVSTLELGDSALYLCASSLYGGQREQYFGPGTRLTVT.

The rearrangement uses TRBV2 and TRBJ1-1, with 7 positions matching TRBD1. The germline V gene has CDR1 SNHLY and CDR2 FYNNEI. This CDR3 region has 14 residues. With V trimmed by 7 bases and J by 1 base, 6 bases remained unmatched. The CDR3 bases are TGTGCCAGCACCAGGGGGGTAAGGAACACTGAAGCTTTCTTT. Amino acids: CASTRGVRNTEAFF. The full variable domain, rest sourced from reference TRBV2 and TRBJ1-1, is EPEVTQTPSHQVTQMGQEVILRCVPISNHLYFYWYRQILGQKVEFLVSFYNNEISEKSEIFDDQFSVERPDGSNFTLKIRSTKLEDSAMYFCASTRGVRNTEAFFGQGTRLTVV.

The CDR3 spells CASSESQVGEQYF. CDR3 bases: TGTGCCAGCAGCGAGTCTCAGGTTGGTGAGCAGTACTTC. The rearrangement joins TRBV2 to TRBJ2-7, with D uncertain. Germline loops: CDR1 SNHLY, CDR2 FYNNEI. The V and J ends lost 6 bases and 7 bases respectively, with 16 bases between them. The CDR3 length is 13 residues.

The chain is built from TRBV7-2 and TRBJ2-1, with 7 bases that match TRBD2. Germline CDR1 and CDR2: SGHTA and FQGNSA. The CDR3 consists of 15 residues. The V and J ends lost 5 bases and 11 bases, in that order; junction bases with no gene match: 15. As DNA, the CDR3 is TGTGCCAGCAGCCCCTCCGAGGCTTGGGGAGGGAAGCAGTTCTTC. Translated: CASSPSEAWGGKQFF. The variable domain in full, completed from reference TRBV7-2 and TRBJ2-1, reads GAGVSQSPSNKVTEKGKDVELRCDPISGHTALYWYRQSLGQGLEFLIYFQGNSAPDKSGLPSDRFSAERTGGSVSTLTIQRTQQEDSAVYLCASSPSEAWGGKQFFGPGTRLTVL.

This sequence joins TRBV5-1 and TRBJ2-7; 15 nucleotides line up with TRBD2. After removal of 5 bases from V and 5 bases from J, the junction contained 8 bases not matched to a gene. CDR1 SGHRS and CDR2 YFSETQ come from the germline V gene. This CDR3 spans 16 amino acids. The CDR3 loop is CASRSTGTSGGNEQYF. The CDR3 nucleotides are TGCGCCAGCAGGTCAACCGGGACTAGCGGGGGGAACGAGCAGTACTTC.

The chain is built from TRBV7-2 and TRBJ1-2; the D gene is possibly TRBD1 (6 bases). The germline gives CDR1 SGHTA, CDR2 FQGNSA. V was cut by 3 bases and J by 7 bases, with 12 bases left in between. This CDR3 is 13 amino acids long. The chain's CDR3 is CASSFTGKGGYTF. The CDR3 nucleotides read TGTGCCAGCAGCTTCACAGGGAAAGGTGGCTACACCTTC.

This clone came up once. The rearrangement joins TRBV18 to TRBJ2-7; tentatively, D is TRBD1 (5 bases). Germline-derived CDR1 and CDR2 are KGHSH and LQKENI. V was clipped by 2 bases and J by 5 bases, with 10 bases between them. The CDR3 runs to 13 residues. CDR3 DNA: TGTGCCAGCTCACCATCAGGGTCTAACGAGCAGTACTTC. This encodes CASSPSGSNEQYF.

This sequence joins TRBV10-3 and TRBJ2-1, with D tentatively TRBD2 (6 bases). The CDR3 is 19 residues long. Germline V gives CDR1 ENHRY, CDR2 SYGVKD. The germline V and J ends were trimmed by 5 bases and 1 base, with 24 bases remaining between them. The CDR3 loop reads CAISSSPGLDRGSYNEQFF. CDR3 sequence (DNA): TGTGCCATCAGTTCATCCCCGGGCCTAGATCGGGGGTCCTACAATGAGCAGTTCTTC.

The genes are TRBV10-3 and TRBJ2-3, with D possibly TRBD1 on 6 matching bases. There are 13 residues in the CDR3. From germline, CDR1 is ENHRY and CDR2 SYGVKD. V was pared by 6 bases and J by 1 base, with 8 bases between. The CDR3 is CAISRTGTDTQYF. The CDR3 region has the DNA TGTGCCATCAGCCGGACAGGCACAGATACGCAGTATTTT.

This sequence joins TRBV7-3 and TRBJ2-3; no clear D. V lost 2 bases and J 0 bases, leaving 15 bases between the germline ends. This CDR3 is built from 17 residues. Looked up from germline, CDR1 is SGHTA and CDR2 is FQGTGA. The CDR3 region is CASSLGVVGRSTDTQYF. In DNA, the CDR3 is TGTGCCAGCAGCTTAGGGGTTGTGGGTAGGAGCACAGATACGCAGTATTTT.

This clone was observed a single time. The chain is built from TRBV30 and TRBJ2-3; D is unresolved. Germline CDR1 and CDR2: GTSNPN and SVGIG (reference sequence). The V gene lost 5 bases and the J gene lost 3 bases, with 6 bases spanning the gap. The CDR3 is made up of 11 amino acids. The CDR3 loop reads CAWAGTDTQYF. The CDR3 DNA reads as TGTGCCTGGGCCGGTACAGATACGCAGTATTTT.

This clone was detected only a few times. The chain employs TRBV9 and TRBJ1-2; a weak D match, TRBD1 (5 bases). V was cut by 3 bases and J by 7 bases, with 19 bases left in between. Germline V gives CDR1 SGDLS, CDR2 YYNGEE. The CDR3 sequence is 15 residues long. CDR3 in DNA: TGTGCCAGCAGCGCGGATCCAGGCCCCGGGGGTGGCTACACCTTC. The encoded protein is CASSADPGPGGGYTF.

The rearrangement joins TRBV2 to TRBJ1-2, with 8 bases identical to TRBD1. The J segment lost 4 bases and the V segment lost 5 bases, leaving 3 bases of the junction unmatched. CDR3 length: 13 residues. CDR1 and CDR2 from the germline V gene are SNHLY and FYNNEI. CDR3 region: CASSPGQGYGYTF. The CDR3 DNA follows: TGTGCCAGCAGTCCCGGACAGGGCTATGGCTACACCTTC.

V gene TRBV19 combines with J gene TRBJ1-1; 8 bases map to TRBD1. With 3 bases clipped from V and 1 base from J, the junction kept 4 bases outside the gene matches. The CDR3 spans 15 residues. CDR1 and CDR2 from the germline V gene are LNHDA and SQIVND (reference sequence). The chain's CDR3 is CASSMTQGANTEAFF. DNA for the CDR3: TGTGCCAGTAGTATGACCCAGGGGGCGAACACTGAAGCTTTCTTT.

V and J are TRBV6-6 and TRBJ1-2; the D is unclear. Trimming shortened V by 5 bases and J by 7 bases, and 17 bases separated the two germline ends. Germline V gene lookup returns CDR1 MNHNY and CDR2 SVGAGI (reference sequence). This CDR3 is 14 amino acids long. The CDR3 spells CASSLQSGSGGYTF. The CDR3 DNA reads as TGTGCCAGCAGTCTCCAGAGCGGCTCGGGTGGCTACACCTTC.